This record covers a single T cell receptor beta chain. The CDR3 is 12 amino acids. V lost 5 bases and J 9 bases, leaving 14 bases between the germline ends. This specimen comes from a study of blood T cell repertoires in COVID-19. Turning to the study itself: Both acute and convalescent COVID-19 samples were obtained from the United States, Italy and Spain. PBMCs, B-cell-depleted T cells, or T cells were the source of the cDNA or gDNA that made up the material.

Authors' processing steps: Amplification of reference gene primers provided the estimated nucleated cell counts. TCRdb's table, derived via immunoSEQ multiplex PCR, lists solely in-frame clones and lacks some. D and trimming were read from the DNA, whereas the V and J calls and clone size are those reported in that table. The sample records tens of thousands of clones, roughly 90% being singletons. This TCR came from a man between 45 and 60 years old with acute or convalescent COVID-19. V usage is TRBV12-3 or TRBV12-4 and J usage is TRBJ2-7; perhaps TRBD1 as D (5 bases). Sequencing was carried out using peripheral blood. The CDR3 sequence: CASSRWGGGQYF. The CDR3 DNA is TGTGCCAGCAGTAGATGGGGCGGCGGGCAGTACTTC.